The T cell receptor beta chain described here comes from a study of T cells expressing NK-cell markers. TCRdb reprocessed the 5' RACE reads; each CDR3 protein has one entry and no DNA is given. The sample table sets out 400,000 to 500,000 distinct CDR3 sequences. The CDR3 is 14 residues long. The source material was blood T cells: a sorted CD56 or NKG2C T cell subset, CD4+ or CD8+ T cells, or bulk PBMC T cells (not recorded which). The TCR was taken from a woman aged 18-70 years in good health. The J gene is TRBJ1-1, the V gene TRBV12-3 or TRBV12-4; checking the TCRdb D call of TRBD1 is not possible without DNA. CDR3 sequence: CASSLGDSNTEAFF.